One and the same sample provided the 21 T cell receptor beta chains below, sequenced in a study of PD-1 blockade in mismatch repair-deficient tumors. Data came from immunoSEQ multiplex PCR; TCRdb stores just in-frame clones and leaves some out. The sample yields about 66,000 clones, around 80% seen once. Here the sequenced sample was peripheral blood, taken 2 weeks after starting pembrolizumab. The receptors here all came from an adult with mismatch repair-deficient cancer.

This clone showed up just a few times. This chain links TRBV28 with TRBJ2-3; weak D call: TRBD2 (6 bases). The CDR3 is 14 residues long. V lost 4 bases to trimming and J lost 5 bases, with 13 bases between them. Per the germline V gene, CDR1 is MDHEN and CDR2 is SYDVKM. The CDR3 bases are TGTGCCAGCAGTTCGGGAGAGTGGCTAGATACGCAGTATTTT. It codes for CASSSGEWLDTQYF.

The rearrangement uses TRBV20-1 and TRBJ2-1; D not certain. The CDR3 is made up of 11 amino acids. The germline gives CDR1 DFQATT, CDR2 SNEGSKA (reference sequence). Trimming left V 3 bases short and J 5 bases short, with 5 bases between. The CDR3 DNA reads TGCAGTGCTAGGAGCGACAATGAGCAGTTCTTC. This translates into CSARSDNEQFF.

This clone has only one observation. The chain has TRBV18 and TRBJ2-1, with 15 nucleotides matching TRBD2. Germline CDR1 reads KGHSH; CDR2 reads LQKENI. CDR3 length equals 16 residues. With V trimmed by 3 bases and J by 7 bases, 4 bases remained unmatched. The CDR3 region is CASSPPGLAGGNEQFF. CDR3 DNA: TGTGCCAGCTCACCTCCAGGACTAGCGGGAGGGAATGAGCAGTTCTTC.

For the CDR3, the DNA is TGCGCCAGCAGCCAAGATCCCGGGACAGGGATGACGAACTATGGCTACACCTTC. It encodes CASSQDPGTGMTNYGYTF. The chain employs TRBV4-1 and TRBJ1-2; 9 bases line up with TRBD1. Germline V lookup: CDR1 MGHRA, CDR2 YSYEKL. V dropped 0 bases and J dropped 2; count of bases not matched to a gene: 10. The CDR3 contains 18 residues.

The CDR3 loop reads CASSPGQGNQPQHF. CDR3 DNA: TGTGCCAGCTCACCGGGACAGGGTAATCAGCCCCAGCATTTT. The chain has TRBV18 and TRBJ1-5; the match to TRBD1 covers 9 bases. Germline CDR1 reads KGHSH; CDR2 reads LQKENI. Trimming took 3 bases from V and 4 from J; bases not matched to a gene: 1. The CDR3 covers 14 residues.

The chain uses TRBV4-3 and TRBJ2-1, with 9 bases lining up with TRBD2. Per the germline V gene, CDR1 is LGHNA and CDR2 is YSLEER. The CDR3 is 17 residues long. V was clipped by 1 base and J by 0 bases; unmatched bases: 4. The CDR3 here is CASSQGAGGSSYNEQFF. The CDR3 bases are TGCGCCAGCAGCCAAGGTGCGGGAGGGAGCTCCTACAATGAGCAGTTCTTC.

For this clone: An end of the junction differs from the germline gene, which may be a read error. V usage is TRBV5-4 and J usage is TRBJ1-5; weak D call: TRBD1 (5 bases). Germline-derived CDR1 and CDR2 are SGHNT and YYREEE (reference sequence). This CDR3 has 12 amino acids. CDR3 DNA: TGCGCCAGCGGGGACTGGGATCAGCCCCAGCATTTT. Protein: CASGDWDQPQHF.

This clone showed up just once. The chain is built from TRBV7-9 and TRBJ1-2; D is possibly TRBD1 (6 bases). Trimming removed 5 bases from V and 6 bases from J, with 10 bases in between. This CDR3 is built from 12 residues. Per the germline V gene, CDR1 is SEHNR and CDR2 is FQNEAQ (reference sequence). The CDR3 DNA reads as TGTGCCAGCAGCCTAGGACAGAATGGCTACACCTTC. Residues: CASSLGQNGYTF.

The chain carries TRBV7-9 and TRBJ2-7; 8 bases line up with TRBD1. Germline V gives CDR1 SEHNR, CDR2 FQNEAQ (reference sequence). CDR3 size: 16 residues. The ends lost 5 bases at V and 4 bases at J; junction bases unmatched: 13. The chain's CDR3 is CASSPGGRGRSYEQYF. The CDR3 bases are TGTGCCAGCAGCCCCGGTGGCAGGGGGCGCAGTTACGAGCAGTACTTC.

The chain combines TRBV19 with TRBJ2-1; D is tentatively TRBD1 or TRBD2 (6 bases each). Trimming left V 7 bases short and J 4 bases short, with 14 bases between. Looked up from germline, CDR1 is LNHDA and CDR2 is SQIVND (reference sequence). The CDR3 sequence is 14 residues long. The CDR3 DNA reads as TGTGCCAGTACTTGGGGGGCAGGGTACAATGAGCAGTTCTTC. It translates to CASTWGAGYNEQFF.

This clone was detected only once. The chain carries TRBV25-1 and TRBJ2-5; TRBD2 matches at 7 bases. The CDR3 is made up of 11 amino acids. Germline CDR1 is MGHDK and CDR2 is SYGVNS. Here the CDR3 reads CASGERETQYF. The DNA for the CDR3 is TGTGCAAGCGGGGAGAGAGAGACCCAGTACTTC.

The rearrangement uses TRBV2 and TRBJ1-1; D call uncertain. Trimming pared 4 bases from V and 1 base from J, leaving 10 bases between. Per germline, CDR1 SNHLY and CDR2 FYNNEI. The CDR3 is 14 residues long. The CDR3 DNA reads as TGTGCCAGCAGTGTGGGCAGGACGAACACTGAAGCTTTCTTT. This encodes CASSVGRTNTEAFF.

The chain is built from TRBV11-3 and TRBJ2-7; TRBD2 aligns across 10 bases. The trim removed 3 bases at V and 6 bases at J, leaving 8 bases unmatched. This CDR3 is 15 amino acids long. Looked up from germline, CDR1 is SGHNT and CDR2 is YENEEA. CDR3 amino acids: CASSLGLAGACEQYF. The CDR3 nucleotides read TGTGCCAGCAGCTTGGGGCTAGCGGGAGCCTGCGAGCAGTACTTC.

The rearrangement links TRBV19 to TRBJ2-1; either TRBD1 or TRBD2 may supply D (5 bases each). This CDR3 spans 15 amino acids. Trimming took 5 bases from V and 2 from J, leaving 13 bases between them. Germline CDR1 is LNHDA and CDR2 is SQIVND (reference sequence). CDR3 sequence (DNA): TGTGCCAGTAGTCAGGGACCCTACCCCTACAATGAGCAGTTCTTC. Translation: CASSQGPYPYNEQFF. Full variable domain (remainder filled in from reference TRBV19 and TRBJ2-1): DGGITQSPKYLFRKEGQNVTLSCEQNLNHDAMYWYRQDPGQGLRLIYYSQIVNDFQKGDIAEGYSVSREKKESFPLTVTSAQKNPTAFYLCASSQGPYPYNEQFFGPGTRLTVL.

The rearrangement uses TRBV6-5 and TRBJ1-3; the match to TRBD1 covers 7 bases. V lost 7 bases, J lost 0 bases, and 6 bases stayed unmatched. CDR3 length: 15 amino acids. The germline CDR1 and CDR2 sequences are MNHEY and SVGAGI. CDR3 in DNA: TGTGCCAGCACGAAAGGGGACAGCTCTGGAAACACCATATATTTT. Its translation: CASTKGDSSGNTIYF.

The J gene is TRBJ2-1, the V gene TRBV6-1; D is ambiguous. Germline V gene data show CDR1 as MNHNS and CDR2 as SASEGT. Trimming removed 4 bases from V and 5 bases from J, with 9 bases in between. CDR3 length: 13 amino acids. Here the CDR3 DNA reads TGTGCCAGCAGTGTGTCGCAAAACAATGAGCAGTTCTTC. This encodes CASSVSQNNEQFF.

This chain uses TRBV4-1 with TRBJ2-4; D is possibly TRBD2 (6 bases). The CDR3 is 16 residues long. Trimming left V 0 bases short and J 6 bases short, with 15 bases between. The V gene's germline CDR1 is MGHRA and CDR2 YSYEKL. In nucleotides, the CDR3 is TGCGCCAGCAGCCAAGAATTGGGCGGGAACCCAAACATTCAGTACTTC. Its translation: CASSQELGGNPNIQYF.

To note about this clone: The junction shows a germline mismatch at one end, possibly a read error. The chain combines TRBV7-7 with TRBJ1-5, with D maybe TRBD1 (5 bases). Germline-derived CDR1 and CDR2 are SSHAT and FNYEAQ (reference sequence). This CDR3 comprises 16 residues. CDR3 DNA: TGTGCTAGCAGCTTAGGGACCCCGGGTTGCAATCAGCCCCAGCATTTT. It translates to CASSLGTPGCNQPQHF. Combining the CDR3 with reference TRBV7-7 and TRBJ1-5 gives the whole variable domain GAGVSQSPRYKVTKRGQDVTLRCDPISSHATLYWYQQALGQGPEFLTYFNYEAQPDKSGLPSDRFSAERPEGSISTLTIQRTEQRDSAMYRCASSLGTPGCNQPQHFGDGTRLSIL.

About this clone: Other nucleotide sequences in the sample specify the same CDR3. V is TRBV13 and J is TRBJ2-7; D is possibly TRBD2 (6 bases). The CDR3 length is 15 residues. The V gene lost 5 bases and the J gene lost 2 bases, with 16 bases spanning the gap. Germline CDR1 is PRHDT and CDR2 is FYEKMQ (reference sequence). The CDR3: CASSLGPEGPYEQYF. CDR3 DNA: TGTGCCAGCAGCCTCGGGCCGGAGGGTCCCTACGAGCAGTACTTC.

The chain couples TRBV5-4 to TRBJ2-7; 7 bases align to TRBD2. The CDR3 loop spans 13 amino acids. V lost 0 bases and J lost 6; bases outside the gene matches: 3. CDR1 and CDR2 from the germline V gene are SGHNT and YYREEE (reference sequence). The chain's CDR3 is CASSLGTRSEQYF. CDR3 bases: TGTGCCAGCAGCTTGGGGACTAGGTCCGAGCAGTACTTC.

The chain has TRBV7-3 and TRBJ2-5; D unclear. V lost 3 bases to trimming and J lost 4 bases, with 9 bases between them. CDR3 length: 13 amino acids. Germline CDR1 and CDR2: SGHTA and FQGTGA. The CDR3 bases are TGTGCCAGCAGCTTCAGCTTAGGAGAGACCCAGTACTTC. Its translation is CASSFSLGETQYF.